Listed below are T cell receptor beta chains from one sample, sequenced in a study of blood T cell repertoires in COVID-19. The repertoire was sequenced with immunoSEQ multiplex PCR; TCRdb's copy has only in-frame clones and lacks some. The sample consists of some 110,000 clones, roughly 90% of them appearing once. Sequenced input: peripheral blood. The receptors come from a human donor in a cohort sampled during active COVID-19. Both conserved end residues are part of each CDR3. D genes are given only for firm matches. Clone size is stated in some rows and not others, as once, few, many or a class when expanded.

CDR3aa: CASTTTRDRGTF
CDR3nt: TGTGCCAGCACAACGACCCGGGACAGGGGGACCTTC
d_gene: TRBD1
v_gene: TRBV7-9
abundance: NA
j_gene: TRBJ1-2

CDR3aa: CASSEGGRAGDNEQFF
CDR3nt: TGTGCCAGCAGTGAGGGTGGGAGGGCCGGCGACAATGAGCAGTTCTTC
d_gene: TRBD2
v_gene: TRBV25-1
abundance: NA
j_gene: TRBJ2-1

CDR3aa: CASSPIAYEQYF
CDR3nt: TGTGCCAGCAGTCCCATAGCATACGAGCAGTACTTC
d_gene: NA
v_gene: TRBV28
abundance: NA
j_gene: TRBJ2-7

CDR3aa: CASKQRMNTEAFF
CDR3nt: TGTGCCAGCAAGCAGAGGATGAACACTGAAGCTTTCTTT
d_gene: NA
v_gene: TRBV2
abundance: NA
j_gene: TRBJ1-1

CDR3aa: CASSSNRDQETQYF
CDR3nt: TGTGCCAGCAGCTCCAACAGGGACCAAGAGACCCAGTACTTC
d_gene: NA
v_gene: TRBV11-2
abundance: NA
j_gene: TRBJ2-5

CDR3aa: CSVESLETQYF
CDR3nt: TGCAGCGTTGAGTCTTTAGAGACCCAGTACTTC
d_gene: NA
v_gene: TRBV29-1
abundance: NA
j_gene: TRBJ2-5

CDR3aa: CASRRGQVNTGELFF
CDR3nt: TGTGCCAGCAGACGGGGACAGGTTAATACCGGGGAGCTGTTTTTT
d_gene: TRBD1
v_gene: TRBV27
abundance: NA
j_gene: TRBJ2-2

CDR3aa: CASSFQGTDTQYF
CDR3nt: TGTGCCAGCAGCTTCCAGGGGACAGATACGCAGTATTTT
d_gene: NA
v_gene: TRBV11-2
abundance: NA
j_gene: TRBJ2-3

CDR3aa: CASSFTGEWAATNEKLFF
CDR3nt: TGTGCCAGCAGCTTCACCGGTGAATGGGCAGCAACTAATGAAAAACTGTTTTTT
d_gene: NA
v_gene: TRBV7-8
abundance: NA
j_gene: TRBJ1-4

CDR3aa: CASSPGLAGGPKDYEQYF
CDR3nt: TGTGCCAGCAGTCCAGGACTGGCGGGAGGGCCTAAAGACTACGAGCAGTACTTC
d_gene: TRBD2
v_gene: TRBV7-9
abundance: NA
j_gene: TRBJ2-7

CDR3aa: CASSLRNTGELFF
CDR3nt: TGTGCCAGCAGCTTGAGGAACACCGGGGAGCTGTTTTTT
d_gene: NA
v_gene: TRBV7-9
abundance: NA
j_gene: TRBJ2-2

CDR3aa: CASSRQGTFEKEQYF
CDR3nt: TGCGCCAGCAGCCGACAGGGGACCTTCGAGAAGGAGCAGTACTTC
d_gene: TRBD1
v_gene: TRBV5-1
abundance: NA
j_gene: TRBJ2-7

CDR3aa: CASSSQGTGELFF
CDR3nt: TGCGCCAGCAGCTCCCAGGGAACCGGGGAGCTGTTTTTT
d_gene: NA
v_gene: TRBV5-1
abundance: few
j_gene: TRBJ2-2

CDR3aa: CASSFPLAGFYEQYF
CDR3nt: TGTGCCAGCAGCTTTCCCCTAGCGGGGTTCTACGAGCAGTACTTC
d_gene: TRBD2
v_gene: TRBV5-6
abundance: NA
j_gene: TRBJ2-7

CDR3aa: CASSPQHRANPTSTDTQYF
CDR3nt: TGTGCCAGCTCACCACAGCACAGGGCCAATCCTACTAGCACAGATACGCAGTATTTT
d_gene: NA
v_gene: TRBV18
abundance: NA
j_gene: TRBJ2-3

CDR3aa: CASSPARLAGDFQDTQYF
CDR3nt: TGTGCCAGCAGCCCAGCTAGACTAGCGGGGGATTTTCAGGATACGCAGTATTTT
d_gene: TRBD2
v_gene: TRBV7-8
abundance: NA
j_gene: TRBJ2-3

CDR3aa: CSVSSGATGELFF
CDR3nt: TGCAGCGTCTCGAGCGGGGCCACCGGGGAGCTGTTTTTT
d_gene: TRBD2
v_gene: TRBV29-1
abundance: NA
j_gene: TRBJ2-2

CDR3aa: CASTRQRTGANVLTF
CDR3nt: TGTGCCAGTACCCGACAGAGAACTGGGGCCAACGTCCTGACTTTC
d_gene: NA
v_gene: TRBV19
abundance: NA
j_gene: TRBJ2-6

CDR3aa: CASSLQGEQYF
CDR3nt: TGTGCCAGCAGCCTACAGGGCGAGCAGTACTTC
d_gene: NA
v_gene: TRBV11-3
abundance: NA
j_gene: TRBJ2-7

CDR3aa: CASSLTSEETQYF
CDR3nt: TGTGCCAGCAGCTTAACGTCAGAAGAGACCCAGTACTTC
d_gene: NA
v_gene: TRBV7-3
abundance: NA
j_gene: TRBJ2-5

CDR3aa: CSVARGGRAGDIQYF
CDR3nt: TGCAGCGTTGCCCGAGGAGGGAGGGCCGGGGACATTCAGTACTTC
d_gene: TRBD2
v_gene: TRBV29-1
abundance: NA
j_gene: TRBJ2-4

CDR3aa: CSASGPSDAYNEQFF
CDR3nt: TGCAGTGCTAGTGGGCCTAGCGACGCCTACAATGAGCAGTTCTTC
d_gene: NA
v_gene: TRBV20-1
abundance: NA
j_gene: TRBJ2-1

CDR3aa: CASSLTGQGSIEQFF
CDR3nt: TGTGCCAGCAGCCTAACGGGACAGGGTTCGATCGAGCAGTTCTTC
d_gene: TRBD1
v_gene: TRBV7-3
abundance: once
j_gene: TRBJ2-1

CDR3aa: CASSLPPGNYGYTF
CDR3nt: TGTGCCAGCAGTTTACCGCCCGGGAACTATGGCTACACCTTC
d_gene: NA
v_gene: TRBV28
abundance: NA
j_gene: TRBJ1-2

CDR3aa: CASSLLGAQGNTIYF
CDR3nt: TGTGCCAGCAGCTTATTAGGGGCGCAAGGAAACACCATATATTTT
d_gene: NA
v_gene: TRBV7-9
abundance: NA
j_gene: TRBJ1-3

CDR3aa: CASSASGSRMETQYF
CDR3nt: TGTGCCAGTAGTGCCTCCGGGTCGAGGATGGAGACCCAGTACTTC
d_gene: NA
v_gene: TRBV19
abundance: NA
j_gene: TRBJ2-5

CDR3aa: CASSSQGDNQPQHF
CDR3nt: TGTGCCAGTAGTTCACAGGGTGACAATCAGCCCCAGCATTTT
d_gene: NA
v_gene: TRBV19
abundance: NA
j_gene: TRBJ1-5

CDR3aa: CATSAGKSNQPQHF
CDR3nt: TGTGCCACCAGTGCCGGGAAAAGCAATCAGCCCCAGCATTTT
d_gene: NA
v_gene: TRBV24-1
abundance: few
j_gene: TRBJ1-5

CDR3aa: CASRYTRNTEAFF
CDR3nt: TGTGCCAGCAGGTATACACGGAACACTGAAGCTTTCTTT
d_gene: NA
v_gene: TRBV12-3/TRBV12-4
abundance: NA
j_gene: TRBJ1-1

CDR3aa: CASRTGTSGYEQFF
CDR3nt: TGTGCCAGCAGGACCGGGACTAGCGGATATGAGCAGTTCTTC
d_gene: TRBD2
v_gene: TRBV6-6
abundance: NA
j_gene: TRBJ2-1

CDR3aa: CASSGRQGGPGELFF
CDR3nt: TGTGCCAGCAGCGGAAGACAGGGGGGACCCGGGGAGCTGTTTTTT
d_gene: TRBD1
v_gene: TRBV7-6
abundance: NA
j_gene: TRBJ2-2

CDR3aa: CASSYNRDMSYEQYF
CDR3nt: TGTGCCAGCAGCTATAACAGGGATATGTCCTACGAGCAGTACTTC
d_gene: NA
v_gene: TRBV11-2
abundance: NA
j_gene: TRBJ2-7

CDR3aa: CASSPLGTAGGNQPQHF
CDR3nt: TGTGCCAGCTCACCTTTAGGGACAGCGGGGGGCAATCAGCCCCAGCATTTT
d_gene: TRBD1
v_gene: TRBV18
abundance: NA
j_gene: TRBJ1-5

CDR3aa: CASSIERGGRGYEQYF
CDR3nt: TGTGCCAGCAGTATAGAACGGGGCGGGAGGGGGTACGAGCAGTACTTC
d_gene: TRBD2
v_gene: TRBV11-2
abundance: NA
j_gene: TRBJ2-7

CDR3aa: CASSLTSNEQFF
CDR3nt: TGCGCCAGCAGCCTGACTAGCAATGAGCAGTTCTTC
d_gene: NA
v_gene: TRBV5-1
abundance: NA
j_gene: TRBJ2-1

CDR3aa: CASSEPPGLGGSQYF
CDR3nt: TGCGCCAGCAGTGAGCCTCCGGGACTGGGGGGTTCGCAGTATTTT
d_gene: NA
v_gene: TRBV10-1
abundance: NA
j_gene: TRBJ2-3

CDR3aa: CASSIDHGTVGYGYTF
CDR3nt: TGTGCCAGTAGTATAGATCATGGGACAGTGGGCTATGGCTACACCTTC
d_gene: TRBD1
v_gene: TRBV19
abundance: NA
j_gene: TRBJ1-2

CDR3aa: CATSSPPRASGRPNIQYF
CDR3nt: TGTGCCACCAGCAGTCCTCCCAGGGCTAGCGGTCGTCCTAACATTCAGTACTTC
d_gene: TRBD2
v_gene: TRBV15
abundance: NA
j_gene: TRBJ2-4

CDR3aa: CSVRQGGIVTNEKLFF
CDR3nt: TGCAGCGTTAGGCAGGGGGGTATTGTTACTAATGAAAAACTGTTTTTT
d_gene: TRBD1
v_gene: TRBV29-1
abundance: NA
j_gene: TRBJ1-4

CDR3aa: CASSIRTDSFGYTF
CDR3nt: TGTGCCAGTAGTATCCGGACAGATTCGTTTGGCTACACCTTC
d_gene: NA
v_gene: TRBV19
abundance: once
j_gene: TRBJ1-2

CDR3aa: CASSLRDTLAKNIQYF
CDR3nt: TGTGCCAGCAGCTTGCGGGACACTCTAGCCAAAAACATTCAGTACTTC
d_gene: NA
v_gene: TRBV5-4
abundance: few
j_gene: TRBJ2-4

CDR3aa: CASSPRGGNDEQYF
CDR3nt: TGTGCCAGCTCACCCCGGGGGGGGAACGACGAGCAGTACTTC
d_gene: TRBD2
v_gene: TRBV18
abundance: NA
j_gene: TRBJ2-7

CDR3aa: CASSSFWGSGRSRPETQYF
CDR3nt: TGTGCCAGCAGCTCATTCTGGGGTAGCGGGAGGTCCAGGCCGGAGACCCAGTACTTC
d_gene: TRBD2
v_gene: TRBV11-3
abundance: NA
j_gene: TRBJ2-5

CDR3aa: CASSIRTLAGRARSYEQYF
CDR3nt: TGTGCCAGTAGTATAAGGACGCTAGCGGGACGAGCACGCTCCTACGAGCAGTACTTC
d_gene: TRBD2
v_gene: TRBV19
abundance: once
j_gene: TRBJ2-7

CDR3aa: CASSVGVSSTDTQYF
CDR3nt: TGTGCCAGCAGCGTAGGAGTCTCTAGCACAGATACGCAGTATTTT
d_gene: NA
v_gene: TRBV9
abundance: NA
j_gene: TRBJ2-3

CDR3aa: CASSPGQGEGIQYF
CDR3nt: TGTGCCAGCAGCCCGGGACAGGGGGAGGGCATTCAGTACTTC
d_gene: TRBD1
v_gene: TRBV9
abundance: NA
j_gene: TRBJ2-4

CDR3aa: CATARYSSYEQYF
CDR3nt: TGTGCCACAGCAAGATATAGCTCCTACGAGCAGTACTTC
d_gene: NA
v_gene: TRBV15
abundance: NA
j_gene: TRBJ2-7

CDR3aa: CASRTGYDYEQYF
CDR3nt: TGTGCCAGCAGGACAGGGTATGATTACGAGCAGTACTTC
d_gene: TRBD1
v_gene: TRBV12-3/TRBV12-4
abundance: once
j_gene: TRBJ2-7

CDR3aa: CASAGRRGSDTQYF
CDR3nt: TGTGCCAGCGCTGGAAGGCGGGGCTCCGATACGCAGTATTTT
d_gene: NA
v_gene: TRBV5-4
abundance: NA
j_gene: TRBJ2-3

CDR3aa: CASSPSGTTGAKQFF
CDR3nt: TGTGCCAGCTCACCGTCCGGGACTACCGGAGCGAAGCAGTTCTTC
d_gene: TRBD2
v_gene: TRBV18
abundance: NA
j_gene: TRBJ2-1

CDR3aa: CASRRASGGPRGTDTQYF
CDR3nt: TGCGCCAGCAGGAGGGCTAGCGGGGGCCCAAGGGGCACAGATACGCAGTATTTT
d_gene: TRBD2
v_gene: TRBV10-1
abundance: NA
j_gene: TRBJ2-3

CDR3aa: CASSRQGGNSPLHF
CDR3nt: TGTGCCAGCAGTCGACAAGGGGGTAATTCACCCCTCCACTTT
d_gene: NA
v_gene: TRBV2
abundance: once
j_gene: TRBJ1-6

CDR3aa: CASSIGGVSEQFF
CDR3nt: TGTGCCAGTAGTATCGGTGGAGTCAGTGAGCAGTTCTTC
d_gene: NA
v_gene: TRBV19
abundance: many
j_gene: TRBJ2-1

CDR3aa: CASSHITGNYGYTF
CDR3nt: TGTGCCAGTAGCCATATTACAGGCAACTATGGCTACACCTTC
d_gene: NA
v_gene: TRBV19
abundance: NA
j_gene: TRBJ1-2

CDR3aa: CSVDSRTGMNTEAFF
CDR3nt: TGCAGCGTTGACTCAAGGACAGGAATGAACACTGAAGCTTTCTTT
d_gene: TRBD1
v_gene: TRBV29-1
abundance: once
j_gene: TRBJ1-1

CDR3aa: CASGGVSTDTQYF
CDR3nt: TGTGCCAGCGGAGGGGTTAGCACAGATACGCAGTATTTT
d_gene: NA
v_gene: TRBV28
abundance: NA
j_gene: TRBJ2-3

CDR3aa: CASTGSRGTSGGWGVNEQFF
CDR3nt: TGTGCCAGTACTGGTTCACGCGGGACTAGCGGAGGCTGGGGCGTCAATGAGCAGTTCTTC
d_gene: TRBD2
v_gene: TRBV19
abundance: NA
j_gene: TRBJ2-1